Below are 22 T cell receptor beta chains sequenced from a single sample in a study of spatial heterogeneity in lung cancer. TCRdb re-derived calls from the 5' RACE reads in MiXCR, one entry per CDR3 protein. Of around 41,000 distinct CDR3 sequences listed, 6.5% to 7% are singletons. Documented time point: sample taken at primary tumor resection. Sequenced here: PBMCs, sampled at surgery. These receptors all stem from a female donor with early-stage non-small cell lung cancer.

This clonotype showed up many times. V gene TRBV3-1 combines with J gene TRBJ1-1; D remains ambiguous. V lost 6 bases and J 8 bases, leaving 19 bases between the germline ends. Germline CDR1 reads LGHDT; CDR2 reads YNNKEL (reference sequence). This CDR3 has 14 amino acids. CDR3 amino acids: CASRDTRTPLEAFF. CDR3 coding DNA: TGTGCCAGCAGAGACACGAGGACGCCCCTAGAAGCTTTCTTT.

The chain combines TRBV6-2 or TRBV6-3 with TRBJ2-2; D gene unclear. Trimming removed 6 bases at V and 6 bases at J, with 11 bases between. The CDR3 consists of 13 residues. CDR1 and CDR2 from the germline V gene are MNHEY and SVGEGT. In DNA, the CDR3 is TGTGCCAGCAGACTGCAAGGCGCCGGGGAGCTGTTTTTT. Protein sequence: CASRLQGAGELFF.

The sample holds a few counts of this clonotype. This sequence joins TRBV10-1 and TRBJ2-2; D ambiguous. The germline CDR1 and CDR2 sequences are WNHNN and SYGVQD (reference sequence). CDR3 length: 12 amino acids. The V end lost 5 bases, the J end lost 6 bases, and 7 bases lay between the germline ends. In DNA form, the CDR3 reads TGCGCCAGCAGTAGAGTCGCCGGGGAGCTGTTTTTT. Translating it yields CASSRVAGELFF.

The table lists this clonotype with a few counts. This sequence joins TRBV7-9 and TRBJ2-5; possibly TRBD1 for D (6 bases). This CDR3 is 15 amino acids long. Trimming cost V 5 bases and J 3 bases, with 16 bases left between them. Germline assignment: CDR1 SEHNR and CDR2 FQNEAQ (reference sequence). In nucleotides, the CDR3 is TGTGCCAGCAGCCGACCGGACAGTTCGGAAGAGACCCAGTACTTC. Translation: CASSRPDSSEETQYF.

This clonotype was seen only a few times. The CDR3 sequence: CASSPGFFTLHF. CDR3 sequence (DNA): TGTGCCAGCTCTCCGGGATTCTTCACCCTCCACTTT. The chain uses TRBV6-5 and TRBJ1-6; D uncertain. V lost 8 bases and J 14 bases, leaving 16 bases between the germline ends. In germline, CDR1 is MNHEY, CDR2 SVGAGI. The CDR3 runs 12 residues.

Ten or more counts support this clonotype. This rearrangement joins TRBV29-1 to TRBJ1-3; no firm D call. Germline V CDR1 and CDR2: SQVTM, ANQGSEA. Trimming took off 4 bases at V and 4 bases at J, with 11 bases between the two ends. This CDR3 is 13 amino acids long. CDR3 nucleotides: TGCAGCGTTGGATGGGGTTCGGGAAACACCATATATTTT. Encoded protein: CSVGWGSGNTIYF.

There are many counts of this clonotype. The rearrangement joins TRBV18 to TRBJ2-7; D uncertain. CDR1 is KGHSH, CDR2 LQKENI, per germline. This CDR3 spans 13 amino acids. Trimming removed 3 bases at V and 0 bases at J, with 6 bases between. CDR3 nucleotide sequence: TGTGCCAGCTCACCCCCGAGCTCCTACGAGCAGTACTTC. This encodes CASSPPSSYEQYF.

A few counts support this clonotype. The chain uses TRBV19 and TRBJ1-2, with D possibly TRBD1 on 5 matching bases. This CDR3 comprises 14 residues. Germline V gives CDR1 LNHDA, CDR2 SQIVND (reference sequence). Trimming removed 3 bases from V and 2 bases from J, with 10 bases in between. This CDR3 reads CASSMGPANYGYTF. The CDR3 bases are TGTGCCAGTAGTATGGGGCCAGCGAACTATGGCTACACCTTC.

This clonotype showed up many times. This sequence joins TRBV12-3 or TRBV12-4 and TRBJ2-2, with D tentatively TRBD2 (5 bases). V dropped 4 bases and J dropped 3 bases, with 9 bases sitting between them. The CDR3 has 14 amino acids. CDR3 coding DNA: TGTGCCAGCAGTTGGGAGTCGGACACCGGGGAGCTGTTTTTT. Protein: CASSWESDTGELFF.

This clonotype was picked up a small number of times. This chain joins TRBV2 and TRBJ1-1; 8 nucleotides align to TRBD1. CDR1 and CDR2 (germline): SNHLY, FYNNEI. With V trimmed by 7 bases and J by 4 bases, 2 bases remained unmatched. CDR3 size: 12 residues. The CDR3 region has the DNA TGTGCCAGCAATACAGGGGGCACTGAAGCTTTCTTT. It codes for CASNTGGTEAFF.

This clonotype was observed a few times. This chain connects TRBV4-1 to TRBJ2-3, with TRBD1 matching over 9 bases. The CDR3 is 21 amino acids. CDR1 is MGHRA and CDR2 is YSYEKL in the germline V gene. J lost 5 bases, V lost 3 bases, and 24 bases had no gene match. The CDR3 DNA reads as TGCGCCAGCAGCCACCTCCCCGTCCGGGACAGGGTGCTTTCTCATCGAGATACGCAGTATTTT. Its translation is CASSHLPVRDRVLSHRDTQYF.

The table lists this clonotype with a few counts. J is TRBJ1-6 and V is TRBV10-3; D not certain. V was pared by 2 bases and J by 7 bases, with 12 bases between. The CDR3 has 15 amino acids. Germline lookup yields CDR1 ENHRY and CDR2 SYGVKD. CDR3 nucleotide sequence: TGTGCCATCAGTGAGAAAGGGAACGGAAATTCACCCCTCCACTTT. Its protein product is CAISEKGNGNSPLHF.

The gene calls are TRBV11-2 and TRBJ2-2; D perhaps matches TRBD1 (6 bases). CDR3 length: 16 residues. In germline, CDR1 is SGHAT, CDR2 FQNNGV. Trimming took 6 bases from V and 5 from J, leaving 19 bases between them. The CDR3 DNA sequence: TGTGCCAGCAGGAGACAGGCCTCTTCGAGGACCGGGGAGCTGTTTTTT. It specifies CASRRQASSRTGELFF.

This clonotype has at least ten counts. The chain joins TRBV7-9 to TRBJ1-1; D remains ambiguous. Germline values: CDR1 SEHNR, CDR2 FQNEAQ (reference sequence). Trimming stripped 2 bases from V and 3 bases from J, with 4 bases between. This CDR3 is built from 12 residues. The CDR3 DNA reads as TGTGCCAGCAGCTTATCCCACACTGAAGCTTTCTTT. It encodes CASSLSHTEAFF. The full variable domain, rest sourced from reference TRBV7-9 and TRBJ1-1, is DTGVSQNPRHKITKRGQNVTFRCDPISEHNRLYWYRQTLGQGPEFLTYFQNEAQLEKSRLLSDRFSAERPKGSFSTLEIQRTEQGDSAMYLCASSLSHTEAFFGQGTRLTVV.

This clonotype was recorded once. The CDR3 loop reads CASSQESSADTGELFF. CDR3 coding DNA: TGTGCCAGCAGCCAAGAATCGAGCGCCGACACCGGGGAGCTGTTTTTT. V gene TRBV3-1 combines with J gene TRBJ2-2; D is unclear. Germline CDR1 and CDR2: LGHDT and YNNKEL (reference sequence). The CDR3 extends over 16 amino acids. Trimming removed 0 bases from V and 3 bases from J, with 11 bases in between.

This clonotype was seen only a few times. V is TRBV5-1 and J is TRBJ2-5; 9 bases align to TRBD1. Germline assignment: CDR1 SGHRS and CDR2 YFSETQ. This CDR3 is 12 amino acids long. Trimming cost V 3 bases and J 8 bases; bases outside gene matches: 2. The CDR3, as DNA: TGCGCCAGCAGCTCGACAGGGGGAACCCAGTACTTC. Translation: CASSSTGGTQYF.

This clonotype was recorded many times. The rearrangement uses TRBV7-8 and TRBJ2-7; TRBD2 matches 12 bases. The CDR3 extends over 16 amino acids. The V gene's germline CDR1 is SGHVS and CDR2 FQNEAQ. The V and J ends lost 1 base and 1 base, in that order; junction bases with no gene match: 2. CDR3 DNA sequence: TGTGCCAGCAGCTTAGTGGGGACTAGCGGGTCCTACGAGCAGTACTTC. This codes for CASSLVGTSGSYEQYF.

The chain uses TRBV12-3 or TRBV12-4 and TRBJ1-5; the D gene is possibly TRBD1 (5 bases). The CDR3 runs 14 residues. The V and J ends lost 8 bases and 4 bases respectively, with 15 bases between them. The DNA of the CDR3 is TGTGCCAGCCTCGACAGCCTAGCAAATCAGCCCCAGCATTTT. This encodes CASLDSLANQPQHF.

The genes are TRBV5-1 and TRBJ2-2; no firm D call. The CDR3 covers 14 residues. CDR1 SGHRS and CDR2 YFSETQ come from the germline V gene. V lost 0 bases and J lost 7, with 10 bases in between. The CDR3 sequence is CASSLVGGFGELFF. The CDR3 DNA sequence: TGCGCCAGCAGCTTGGTTGGTGGGTTCGGGGAGCTGTTTTTT.

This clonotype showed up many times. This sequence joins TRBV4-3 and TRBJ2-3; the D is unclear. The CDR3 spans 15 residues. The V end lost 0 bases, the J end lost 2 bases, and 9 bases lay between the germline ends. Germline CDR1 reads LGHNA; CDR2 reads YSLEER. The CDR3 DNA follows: TGCGCCAGCAGCCAAGACGCACCATCCACAGATACGCAGTATTTT. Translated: CASSQDAPSTDTQYF.

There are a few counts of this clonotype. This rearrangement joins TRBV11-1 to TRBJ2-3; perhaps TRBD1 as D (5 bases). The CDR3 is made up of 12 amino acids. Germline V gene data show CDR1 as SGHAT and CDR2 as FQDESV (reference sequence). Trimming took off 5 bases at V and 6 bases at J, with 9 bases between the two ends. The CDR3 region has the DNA TGTGCCAGCAGCCCCAACAGGGATACGCAGTATTTT. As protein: CASSPNRDTQYF.

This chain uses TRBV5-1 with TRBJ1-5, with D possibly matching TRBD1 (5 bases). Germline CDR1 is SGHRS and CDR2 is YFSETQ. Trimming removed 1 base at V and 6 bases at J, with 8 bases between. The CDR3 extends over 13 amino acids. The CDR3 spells CASSLQGGQPQHF. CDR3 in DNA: TGCGCCAGCAGCTTGCAGGGTGGTCAGCCCCAGCATTTT.